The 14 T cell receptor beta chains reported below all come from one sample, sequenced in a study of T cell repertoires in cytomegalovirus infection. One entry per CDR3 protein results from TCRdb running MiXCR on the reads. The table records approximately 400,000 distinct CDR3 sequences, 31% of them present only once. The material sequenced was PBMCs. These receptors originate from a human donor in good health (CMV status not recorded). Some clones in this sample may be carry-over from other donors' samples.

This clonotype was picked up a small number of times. CDR3: CASSLPEPGPRDEQYF. In DNA, the CDR3 is TGTGCCAGCAGCTTACCGGAGCCAGGGCCCCGAGACGAGCAGTACTTC. This chain uses TRBV6-2 or TRBV6-3 with TRBJ2-7; a possible D gene is TRBD1 (5 bases). V lost 6 bases and J 5 bases, leaving 23 bases between the germline ends. The CDR3 has 16 amino acids. Looked up from germline, CDR1 is MNHEY and CDR2 is SVGEGT.

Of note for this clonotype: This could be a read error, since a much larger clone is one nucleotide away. The CDR3 nucleotides are TGTGCCCGCAGCCGGACAGGCCGTCCTGAAGCTTTCTTT. Amino acid sequence: CARSRTGRPEAFF. The chain uses TRBV14 and TRBJ1-1, with TRBD1 matching over 7 bases. Germline loops: CDR1 SGHDN, CDR2 FVKESK. The CDR3 is made up of 13 amino acids.

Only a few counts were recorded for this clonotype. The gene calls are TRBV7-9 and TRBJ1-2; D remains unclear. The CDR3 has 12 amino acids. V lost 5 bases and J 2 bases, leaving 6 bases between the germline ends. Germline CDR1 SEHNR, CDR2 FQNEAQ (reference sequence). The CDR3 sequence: CASSGINYGYTF. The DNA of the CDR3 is TGTGCCAGCAGCGGGATAAACTATGGCTACACCTTC. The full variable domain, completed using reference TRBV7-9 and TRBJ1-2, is DTGVSQNPRHKITKRGQNVTFRCDPISEHNRLYWYRQTLGQGPEFLTYFQNEAQLEKSRLLSDRFSAERPKGSFSTLEIQRTEQGDSAMYLCASSGINYGYTFGSGTRLTVV.

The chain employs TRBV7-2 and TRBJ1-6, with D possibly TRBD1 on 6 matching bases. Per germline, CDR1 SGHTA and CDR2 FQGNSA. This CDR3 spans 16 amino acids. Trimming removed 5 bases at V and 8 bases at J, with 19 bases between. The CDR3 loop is CASSPNEVHRDSPLHF. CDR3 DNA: TGTGCCAGCAGCCCTAACGAGGTCCACAGGGATTCACCCCTCCACTTT.

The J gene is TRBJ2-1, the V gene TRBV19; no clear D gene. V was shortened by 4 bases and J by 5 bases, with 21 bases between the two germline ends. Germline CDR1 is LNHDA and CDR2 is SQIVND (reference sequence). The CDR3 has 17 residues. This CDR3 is CASSKLLGSKGNNEQFF. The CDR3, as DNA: TGTGCCAGTAGTAAATTACTGGGATCAAAAGGAAACAATGAGCAGTTCTTC. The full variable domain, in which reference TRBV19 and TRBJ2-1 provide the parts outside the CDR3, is DGGITQSPKYLFRKEGQNVTLSCEQNLNHDAMYWYRQDPGQGLRLIYYSQIVNDFQKGDIAEGYSVSREKKESFPLTVTSAQKNPTAFYLCASSKLLGSKGNNEQFFGPGTRLTVL.

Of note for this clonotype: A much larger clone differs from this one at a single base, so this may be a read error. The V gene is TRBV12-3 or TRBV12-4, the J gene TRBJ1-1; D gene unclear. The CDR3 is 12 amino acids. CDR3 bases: TGTGCCAGCAGTTTTTTACGCGCTGAAGCTGTCTTT. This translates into CASSFLRAEAVF.

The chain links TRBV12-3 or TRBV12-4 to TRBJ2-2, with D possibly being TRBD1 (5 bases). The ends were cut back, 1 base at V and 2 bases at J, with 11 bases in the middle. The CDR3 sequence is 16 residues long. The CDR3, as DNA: TGTGCCAGCAGTTTAGAGGGGCAGTCAAACACCGGGGAGCTGTTTTTT. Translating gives CASSLEGQSNTGELFF.

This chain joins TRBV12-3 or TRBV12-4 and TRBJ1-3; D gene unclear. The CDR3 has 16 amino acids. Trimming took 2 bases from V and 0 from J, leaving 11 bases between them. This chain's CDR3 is CASSLSRTSSGNTIYF. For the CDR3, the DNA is TGTGCCAGCAGTTTATCCAGGACGAGCTCTGGAAACACCATATATTTT.

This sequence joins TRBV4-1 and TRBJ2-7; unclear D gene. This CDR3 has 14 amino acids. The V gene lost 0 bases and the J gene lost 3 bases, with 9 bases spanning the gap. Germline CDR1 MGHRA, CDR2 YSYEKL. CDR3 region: CASSQEVLYYEQYF. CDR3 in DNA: TGCGCCAGCAGCCAAGAAGTACTCTACTACGAGCAGTACTTC.

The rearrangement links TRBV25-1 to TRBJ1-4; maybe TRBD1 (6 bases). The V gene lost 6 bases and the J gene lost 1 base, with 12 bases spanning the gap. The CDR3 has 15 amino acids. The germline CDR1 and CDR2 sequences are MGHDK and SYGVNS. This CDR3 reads CASSLLRGTNEKLFF. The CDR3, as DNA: TGTGCCAGCAGCTTACTCAGGGGAACTAATGAAAAACTGTTTTTT.

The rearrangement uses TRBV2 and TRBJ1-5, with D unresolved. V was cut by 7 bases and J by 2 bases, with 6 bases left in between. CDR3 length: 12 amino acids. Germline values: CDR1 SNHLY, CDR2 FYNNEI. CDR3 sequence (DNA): TGTGCCAGCAAGAGGGGCAATCAGCCCCAGCATTTT. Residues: CASKRGNQPQHF.

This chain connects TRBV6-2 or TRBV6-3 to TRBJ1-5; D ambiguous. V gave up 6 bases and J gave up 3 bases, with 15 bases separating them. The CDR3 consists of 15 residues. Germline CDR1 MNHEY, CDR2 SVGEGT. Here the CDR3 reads CASSLPDPVNQPQHF. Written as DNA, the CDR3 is TGTGCCAGCAGCCTCCCGGACCCGGTCAATCAGCCCCAGCATTTT.

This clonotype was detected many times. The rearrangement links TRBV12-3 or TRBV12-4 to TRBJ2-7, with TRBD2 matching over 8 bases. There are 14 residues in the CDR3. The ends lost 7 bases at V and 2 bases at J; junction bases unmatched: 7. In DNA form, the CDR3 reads TGTGCCAGCAACCGGGGGGGCGGGGCCTACGAGCAGTACTTC. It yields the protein CASNRGGGAYEQYF.

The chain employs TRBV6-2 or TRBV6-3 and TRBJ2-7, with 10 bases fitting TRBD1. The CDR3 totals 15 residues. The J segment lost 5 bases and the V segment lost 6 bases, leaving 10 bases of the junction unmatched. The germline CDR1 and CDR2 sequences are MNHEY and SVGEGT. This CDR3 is CASRDPGTGANEQYF. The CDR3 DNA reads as TGTGCCAGCAGAGACCCCGGGACAGGGGCCAACGAGCAGTACTTC.